This T cell receptor (beta chain) comes out of a study of T cells after yellow fever vaccination. The CDR3 contains 15 residues. V was clipped by 2 bases and J by 12 bases; unmatched bases: 12. From germline, CDR1 is MDHEN and CDR2 SYDVKM. MiXCR, run by TCRdb on the 5' RACE reads, gives a single entry per CDR3 protein. The sample lists 300,000 to 400,000 distinct CDR3 sequences; over 8% were seen once. This clonotype has a count of ten or more. Its antigen is unidentified. Study observations and caveats: Weaker in magnitude, the secondary response showed a faster peak on day 5 versus 15.

Material: PBMCs, obtained on the day of the first yellow fever vaccination. The chain employs TRBV28 and TRBJ1-5; 8 bases are shared with TRBD1. The receptor was isolated from a man between 18 and 35 years old who received the YFV17D yellow fever vaccine. The CDR3 sequence: CASSLGDRGSSGQHF. The CDR3, as DNA: TGTGCCAGCAGTTTAGGTGACAGGGGTAGTTCAGGCCAGCATTTT.